A selection of T cell receptor beta chains follows, all from one sample in a study of cytomegalovirus exposure and HLA in healthy donors. The protocol was immunoSEQ multiplex PCR, while the TCRdb copy is restricted to in-frame clones and leaves out a portion. The table records some 52,000 clones, 72% of them present only once. Sequencing was performed on PBMCs. All receptors come from a woman aged 50 to 60 in good health and CMV-seronegative. CDR3s include the opening cysteine and the closing phenylalanine or tryptophan. Fields, in order: J gene, V gene, CDR3 length, CDR3 protein.

TRBJ2-5	TRBV20-1	11	CSRKLVETQYF
TRBJ1-1	TRBV7-9	11	CASSLVREAFF
TRBJ2-3	TRBV27	18	CASSLWPSGGLGTDTQYF
TRBJ2-5	TRBV10-3	15	CAIAPTSGGRETQYF
TRBJ2-1	TRBV4-3	16	CASSQTLAGDLNEQFF
TRBJ1-6	TRBV25-1	15	CASTAGQGDNSPLHF
TRBJ2-3	TRBV7-2	14	CASSLVRGTDTQYF
TRBJ2-7	TRBV9	13	CASSGTGTYEQYF
TRBJ2-3	TRBV7-8	14	CASSGGASTDTQYF
TRBJ2-2	TRBV6-5	15	CASREGQGSTGELFF
TRBJ1-3	TRBV4-1	17	CASSRGGLVASGNTIYF
TRBJ1-5	TRBV6-5	14	CASSHDRGNQPQHF
TRBJ2-2	TRBV6-5	16	CASSLLPQPSAGELFF
TRBJ1-3	TRBV5-6	12	CASSSYSNTIYF
TRBJ1-5	TRBV20-1	10	CSAVTSHQHF
TRBJ2-7	TRBV7-6	16	CASSLSGSIALSEQYF
TRBJ2-7	TRBV28	10	CASRGGVQYF
TRBJ1-1	TRBV2	13	CASSGDSRAEAFF
TRBJ2-7	TRBV5-1	13	CASSSPSPGEQYF
TRBJ1-6	TRBV6-6	13	CASSGTSDSPLHF
TRBJ2-5	TRBV7-2	13	CASSFQGKETQYF
TRBJ2-1	TRBV6-1	13	CASRTGIAGFVFF
TRBJ1-3	TRBV4-3	15	CASSQDGTPLGPSHF
TRBJ1-4	TRBV30	15	CAWSGNRGAGEKLFF
TRBJ2-3	TRBV11-2	12	CASRGGTDTQYF
TRBJ2-5	TRBV7-2	14	CASSSTGPEVTQYF
TRBJ2-2	TRBV5-1	15	CASSLVAGTPGELFF
TRBJ2-7	TRBV7-8	16	CASSLEFGSGSYEQYF
TRBJ2-5	TRBV5-6	16	CASSWGGSTGQETQYF
TRBJ1-1	TRBV6-1	16	CASSEQAAGQGAEAFF
TRBJ1-3	TRBV5-6	14	CASSLTEFGNTIYF
TRBJ1-1	TRBV2	12	CASSVAKTEAFF
TRBJ1-5	TRBV27	14	CASSSTGGDQPQHF
TRBJ2-1	TRBV29-1	13	CSVGLAAYNEQFF
TRBJ2-5	TRBV19	18	CASSPGTSGQPSRETQYF
TRBJ1-2	TRBV7-9	14	CASSSNLRDSGYTF
TRBJ1-6	TRBV7-9	14	CASSLEQVRSPLHF
TRBJ1-1	TRBV30	14	CAWGPRQGGTEAFF
TRBJ2-2	TRBV4-1	16	CASSQDRTSGPGELFF
TRBJ2-4	TRBV19	17	CASSSLQGVLAKNIQYF
TRBJ2-7	TRBV29-1	13	CSVVDGQVTEQYF
TRBJ1-2	TRBV28	13	CASSLSSQEGYTF
TRBJ1-2	TRBV5-1	13	CASSEQGDYGYTF
TRBJ2-3	TRBV27	14	CASSFNRQADTQYF
TRBJ2-1	TRBV7-3	13	CASSPTGDNEQFF
TRBJ2-1	TRBV18	16	CASSPMEGPIYNEQFF
TRBJ1-4	TRBV6-5	13	CASSPPLREKLFF